This T cell receptor beta chain was identified during a study of blood T cell repertoires in COVID-19. At the level of the study: Sites in the United States, Italy and Spain provided acute and convalescent COVID-19 samples. T cells, B-cell-depleted T cells, or PBMCs supplied cDNA or gDNA.

Looked up from germline, CDR1 is MNHNY and CDR2 is SVGAGI (reference sequence). V trimming: 5 bases; J trimming: 4 bases; junction bases outside the gene matches: 21. The length of the CDR3 is 19 residues. As handled by the study authors: By means of reference gene primer amplification, nucleated cell counts were estimated. Here immunoSEQ multiplex PCR was the method, and the copy in TCRdb shows in-frame clones only, minus some. The V and J calls and clone size are taken from that table; D and trimming were inferred from the DNA. Altogether about 220,000 clones are present, around 86% being singletons, with the ten largest covering approximately 5.3%.

This chain joins TRBV6-6 and TRBJ1-1, with 8 bases identical to TRBD1. This sequence was found in a human donor in a cohort sampled during active COVID-19. Sequenced material: peripheral blood. The CDR3 region is CASSPLGGTGLEPRTEAFF. In DNA, the CDR3 is TGTGCCAGCAGTCCCCTTGGCGGGACAGGCCTGGAACCGCGCACTGAAGCTTTCTTT.